These 8 T cell receptor beta chains were all obtained from the same sample, sequenced in a study of cytomegalovirus exposure and HLA in healthy donors. PCR was performed using 60 Vbeta and 13 Jbeta primers. Clones were read by immunoSEQ multiplex PCR, and TCRdb kept only the in-frame ones, dropping some. The sample records about 82,000 clones, around 82% being singletons. What was sequenced was PBMCs. Source of these receptors: a man between 50 and 59 years old in good health and CMV-seronegative.

The rearrangement uses TRBV7-2 and TRBJ2-1; TRBD2 matches 7 bases. The CDR3 sequence is 13 residues long. Per germline, CDR1 SGHTA and CDR2 FQGNSA. J was trimmed by 9 bases and V by 4 bases; bases with no gene match: 6. CDR3: CASSSLGGIEQFF. CDR3 sequence (DNA): TGTGCCAGCAGCTCATTGGGGGGGATTGAGCAGTTCTTC. The variable domain in full, completed from reference TRBV7-2 and TRBJ2-1, reads GAGVSQSPSNKVTEKGKDVELRCDPISGHTALYWYRQSLGQGLEFLIYFQGNSAPDKSGLPSDRFSAERTGGSVSTLTIQRTQQEDSAVYLCASSSLGGIEQFFGPGTRLTVL.

This chain connects TRBV6-1 to TRBJ2-2; D perhaps matches TRBD1 (5 bases). Germline assignment: CDR1 MNHNS and CDR2 SASEGT. The CDR3 is 13 amino acids. V was shortened by 6 bases and J by 5 bases, with 10 bases between the two germline ends. CDR3 sequence reads: CASSLQGTGELFF. As DNA, the CDR3 is TGTGCCAGCAGCCTTCAGGGTACCGGGGAGCTGTTTTTT.

The V gene is TRBV6-5, the J gene TRBJ1-6; TRBD1 is a possible D gene (5 bases). The CDR3 loop spans 13 amino acids. Germline V gives CDR1 MNHEY, CDR2 SVGAGI. CDR3 residues: CAGASDPNSPLHF. As DNA, the CDR3 is TGTGCAGGGGCCTCGGACCCGAATTCACCCCTCCACTTT.

This chain joins TRBV18 and TRBJ2-2, with 7 bases identical to TRBD1. V shed 5 bases, J shed 3 bases, and the junction held 6 bases outside the gene matches. Germline V lookup: CDR1 KGHSH, CDR2 LQKENI. CDR3 length: 15 residues. In DNA, the CDR3 is TGTGCCAGCTCAGCCACTACAGGGGACACCGGGGAGCTGTTTTTT. It yields the protein CASSATTGDTGELFF.

This chain joins TRBV5-1 and TRBJ1-1, with no clear D. The germline CDR1 and CDR2 sequences are SGHRS and YFSETQ. Trimming pared 4 bases from V and 4 bases from J, leaving 20 bases between. There are 16 residues in the CDR3. The CDR3 sequence: CASSQSPLWRITEAFF. CDR3 coding DNA: TGCGCCAGCAGCCAAAGTCCCCTATGGAGGATCACTGAAGCTTTCTTT.

The V gene is TRBV6-1, the J gene TRBJ2-7; 10 bases line up with TRBD2. The germline V gene has CDR1 MNHNS and CDR2 SASEGT. The length of the CDR3 is 16 residues. V lost 4 bases to trimming and J lost 0 bases; unmatched junction nucleotides: 6. The CDR3 DNA sequence: TGTGCCAGCAGTGGTAGCGGGGGGCTGATCTCCTACGAGCAGTACTTC. It encodes CASSGSGGLISYEQYF.

The chain links TRBV4-3 to TRBJ1-1, with 10 nucleotides matching TRBD1. There are 15 residues in the CDR3. Germline lookup yields CDR1 LGHNA and CDR2 YSLEER. Losses at the gene ends were 2 bases for V and 11 bases for J; bases not matched to a gene: 11. The CDR3: CASSQNAETGGWAFF. Written as DNA, the CDR3 is TGCGCCAGCAGCCAAAACGCCGAGACAGGGGGCTGGGCTTTCTTT.

This chain links TRBV29-1 with TRBJ1-2; the D gene is possibly TRBD1 (5 bases). This CDR3 has 12 residues. Trimming stripped 6 bases from V and 5 bases from J, with 13 bases between. Germline values: CDR1 SQVTM, CDR2 ANQGSEA. The CDR3 region has the DNA TGCAGCGTCGTAACAGGATTTTATGGCTACACCTTC. Translating it yields CSVVTGFYGYTF.